This TCR beta chain was sequenced during a study of tissue T cells after allogeneic stem cell transplantation. Clones were sequenced by immunoSEQ multiplex PCR, and TCRdb holds only the in-frame ones, with some missing. The table lists 26,000 or so clones, about 90% of them singletons, with about 2% in the top ten. From germline, CDR1 is SGHRS and CDR2 YFSETQ. J gave up 6 bases and V 0 bases, and 4 bases lay outside the gene matches. The CDR3 extends over 14 amino acids. This chain connects TRBV5-1 to TRBJ2-7; 9 nucleotides line up with TRBD2. This specimen consisted of blood, obtained before transplantation. This clonotype was obtained from a male donor at least 60 years old who later had graft-versus-host disease after an allogeneic stem cell transplant. The CDR3 DNA reads as TGCGCCAGCAGCTTGGAAGCGGGAGGCCCCGAGCAGTACTTC. As protein: CASSLEAGGPEQYF. Together with reference TRBV5-1 and TRBJ2-7, the CDR3 gives the full variable domain: KAGVTQTPRYLIKTRGQQVTLSCSPISGHRSVSWYQQTPGQGLQFLFEYFSETQRNKGNFPGRFSGRQFSNSRSEMNVSTLELGDSALYLCASSLEAGGPEQYFGPGTRLTVT.